This is a list of T cell receptor beta chains from one sample in a study of blood T cell repertoires in COVID-19. TCRdb's table, derived via immunoSEQ multiplex PCR, lists solely in-frame clones and lacks some. The profile shows some 55,000 clones, 85% to 95% of them singletons. Sample: peripheral blood. All receptors derive from a human donor in a cohort sampled during active COVID-19. CDR3s include the opening cysteine and the closing phenylalanine or tryptophan. A D gene is named only where the DNA matches it firmly. Some rows have no size entry. The others give once, few or many, or a class for an expanded clone.

D gene	J gene	V gene	clone size	CDR3 DNA	CDR3 protein
.	TRBJ2-3	TRBV30	.	TGTGCCTGGAGTGGGGCAGGTTATAGCACAGATACGCAGTATTTT	CAWSGAGYSTDTQYF
.	TRBJ1-4	TRBV6-5	.	TGTGCCAGCAGTCCCAATTTTGCAACTAATGAAAAACTGTTTTTT	CASSPNFATNEKLFF
.	TRBJ2-2	TRBV6-6	.	TGTGCCAGCAGGCGGGCCGAGACGAACACCGGGGAGCTGTTTTTT	CASRRAETNTGELFF
TRBD2	TRBJ2-3	TRBV7-8	.	TGTGCCAGCAGCCCTAGCGGGGACACAGATACGCAGTATTTT	CASSPSGDTDTQYF
.	TRBJ1-4	TRBV6-5	.	TGTGCCAGCACCTCCGGTGGGGAGGCTGAAAAACTGTTTTTT	CASTSGGEAEKLFF
.	TRBJ1-2	TRBV23-1	.	TGCACCAGCAGAGGAAGGGGGACTGGCTACACCTTC	CTSRGRGTGYTF
.	TRBJ2-7	TRBV6-5	.	TGTGCCAGCAGTTCGGGTCTTAGCTCCTACGAGCAGTACTTC	CASSSGLSSYEQYF
TRBD1	TRBJ2-2	TRBV10-3	.	TGTGCCATCAGTGATCAGGGGGACACCGGGGAGCTGTTTTTT	CAISDQGDTGELFF
TRBD1	TRBJ1-2	TRBV7-9	.	TGTGCCAGCAGCTTAGCGGGACAGGGCTATGGCTACACCTTC	CASSLAGQGYGYTF
TRBD1	TRBJ2-1	TRBV6-6	.	TGTGCCAGCAGTTCCCGACAGGGTTACAATGAGCAGTTCTTC	CASSSRQGYNEQFF
TRBD2	TRBJ2-1	TRBV11-3	.	TGTGCCAGCAGCTTCGGTGGGGAGGGCCACGATGAGCAGTTCTTC	CASSFGGEGHDEQFF
.	TRBJ2-1	TRBV20-1	.	TGCAGTGCTAGCCGCCGCGATGAGCAGTTCTTC	CSASRRDEQFF
.	TRBJ1-5	TRBV7-8	.	TGTGCCAGCAGCTCTTCGTATCAGGGGCAGCCCCAGCATTTT	CASSSSYQGQPQHF
.	TRBJ1-1	TRBV6-1	once	TGTGCCAGCAGTGAAGGAAGTACGCGTCGGAACACTGAAGCTTTCTTT	CASSEGSTRRNTEAFF
.	TRBJ2-3	TRBV2	.	TGTGCCAGCAGTGATACGACTGTCACAGATACGCAGTATTTT	CASSDTTVTDTQYF
TRBD1	TRBJ2-7	TRBV24-1	.	TGTGCCACCAGTGATTTTGGGGGGACAGGGAAAGTCGAGCAGTACTTC	CATSDFGGTGKVEQYF
.	TRBJ2-3	TRBV13	once	TGTGCCAGCAGCTCTTCCGGTTCAGATACGCAGTATTTT	CASSSSGSDTQYF
.	TRBJ2-7	TRBV28	.	TGTGCCAGCAGTTCCGGGACACCAAGCTCCTACGAGCAGTACTTC	CASSSGTPSSYEQYF
.	TRBJ2-1	TRBV19	.	TGTGCCAGTAGTTTGACAGGTAACAATGAGCAGTTCTTC	CASSLTGNNEQFF
.	TRBJ1-1	TRBV5-6	.	TGTGCCAGCAGCTTGGACAGGGTTCACACTGAAGCTTTCTTT	CASSLDRVHTEAFF
TRBD1	TRBJ1-6	TRBV19	.	TGTGCCAGTAGTATAGCCGGACAGGGCGGTTCACCCCTCCACTTT	CASSIAGQGGSPLHF
TRBD2	TRBJ2-1	TRBV11-2	once	TGTGCCAGCAGCTTCGAACTAGCGGGGGGATACAATGAGCAGTTCTTC	CASSFELAGGYNEQFF
TRBD1	TRBJ1-5	TRBV4-2	.	TGTGCCAGCAGCCAAGATACCACGGCAGGGGGTTATCAGCCCCAGCATTTT	CASSQDTTAGGYQPQHF
TRBD2	TRBJ2-7	TRBV4-1	.	TGCGCCAGCAGCCATACTCCTAGCGGGAGTACCCACGAGCAGTACTTC	CASSHTPSGSTHEQYF
TRBD1	TRBJ1-2	TRBV4-3	.	TGCGCCAGCAGCCCAAAAACCGGGACAGGGGGCTATGGCTACACCTTC	CASSPKTGTGGYGYTF
.	TRBJ1-3	TRBV6-6	.	TGTGCCACGGCCACGGAGGGAGGAAGGAACACCATATATTTT	CATATEGGRNTIYF
.	TRBJ1-4	TRBV28	.	TGTGCCAGCAGCTCTTCTATAGGGGGAAGGAAAAAACTGTTTTTT	CASSSSIGGRKKLFF
TRBD1	TRBJ1-4	TRBV19	.	TGTGCCAGTAGCTTAACAGGGGGAGCTGAAAAACTGTTTTTT	CASSLTGGAEKLFF
.	TRBJ1-2	TRBV5-4	.	TGTGCCAGCAGCATGACAGTCGGCGGCTACACCTTC	CASSMTVGGYTF
TRBD2	TRBJ2-5	TRBV27	.	TGTGCCAGCAGTCGGGGGGGGGAGACCCAGTACTTC	CASSRGGETQYF
.	TRBJ2-1	TRBV29-1	.	TGCAGCGCCACGTGGACTAATGAGCAGTTCTTC	CSATWTNEQFF
TRBD1	TRBJ1-1	TRBV7-9	few	TGTGCCAGCAGCGCAGGGGGCGTCGCTGAAGCTTTCTTT	CASSAGGVAEAFF
.	TRBJ1-3	TRBV7-6	.	TGTGCCAGCAGCTTGGGGGGTTCTGGAAACACCATATATTTT	CASSLGGSGNTIYF
TRBD1	TRBJ1-6	TRBV28	.	TGTGCCAGCAGTTGGACCCGGGACAGGGATTCACCCCTCCACTTT	CASSWTRDRDSPLHF
.	TRBJ1-1	TRBV29-1	.	TGCAGCGTTGAAGATCATGGGGCTCAGAACACTGAAGCTTTCTTT	CSVEDHGAQNTEAFF
.	TRBJ1-1	TRBV5-5	.	TGTGCCAGCAGCTTTCCCCGGGGGGCCAACACTGAAGCTTTCTTT	CASSFPRGANTEAFF
.	TRBJ2-2	TRBV5-1	.	TGCGCCAGCAGCTTATACAGGGGACTCAACACCGGGGAGCTGTTTTTT	CASSLYRGLNTGELFF
.	TRBJ1-2	TRBV15	.	TGTGCCACCGGAATTGGTAGAGGCTATGGCTACACCTTC	CATGIGRGYGYTF
TRBD1	TRBJ2-5	TRBV6-5	once	TGTGCCAGCAGTTTCCTGCAGGGGGCCGAGACCCAGTACTTC	CASSFLQGAETQYF
.	TRBJ1-4	TRBV6-2/TRBV6-3	.	TGTGCCAGCAGTTACGAGGGCCCAAGGGATGAAAAACTGTTTTTT	CASSYEGPRDEKLFF
TRBD1	TRBJ1-1	TRBV27	once	TGTGCCAGCAGTTTTTTTAGGACAGGGGGCACTGAAGCTTTCTTT	CASSFFRTGGTEAFF
.	TRBJ1-2	TRBV28	.	TGTGCCAGCAGTTTTGAAGGGGTGGGTTATGGCTACACCTTC	CASSFEGVGYGYTF
.	TRBJ2-5	TRBV6-1	.	TGTGCCAGCAGTGAAGACCTCAGGGGTTATCGCGAGACCCAGTACTTC	CASSEDLRGYRETQYF
.	TRBJ2-2	TRBV24-1	once	TGTGCCACCAGTGATTTGGTCGGTCCGGAGTCTGGCGGGGAGCTGTTTTTT	CATSDLVGPESGGELFF
.	TRBJ2-2	TRBV28	once	TGTGCCAGCAGTTTAAGGTGGTCTAGGCGGGAGAACACCGGGGAGCTGTTTTTT	CASSLRWSRRENTGELFF
TRBD1	TRBJ2-3	TRBV9	.	TGTGCCAGCAGGAAGGGACAGGGTGGAGATACGCAGTATTTT	CASRKGQGGDTQYF
TRBD1	TRBJ1-2	TRBV9	few	TGTGCCAGCAGCGCCGGGACAGGGTACGGTGGCTACACCTTC	CASSAGTGYGGYTF
.	TRBJ1-1	TRBV6-6	.	TGTGCCAGCCCCCTCGGTATCGAAGCTTTCTTT	CASPLGIEAFF
TRBD1	TRBJ2-2	TRBV6-2/TRBV6-3	.	TGTGCCAGCAGTTCCACGACAGGGTTCACCGGGGAGCTGTTTTTT	CASSSTTGFTGELFF
.	TRBJ2-5	TRBV11-2	.	TGTGCCAGCAGCTTAGCGGCGGGCGGGCAAGAGACCCAGTACTTC	CASSLAAGGQETQYF
.	TRBJ1-6	TRBV6-2/TRBV6-3	once	TGTGCCAGCAGTTACGCGCGGAATTCACCCCTCCACTTT	CASSYARNSPLHF